Reported below is one T cell receptor (beta chain). Antigen unknown. The junction departs from germline at one end; a sequencing error may be responsible. The sample belongs to a study of post-analysis software for immune sequencing data. At the level of the study: As for disease course, relapsing-remitting, secondary progressive and progressive-relapsing multiple sclerosis were all included. Notes on the study in general: Patients showed TRBV5-6, TRBV5-1 and TRBV20-1 among four to six TRBV segments more frequent than in controls. Normalized Chao1 diversity was significantly reduced in patients versus controls.

CDR3 length equals 13 residues. CDR1 and CDR2 (germline): DFQATT, SNEGSKA (reference sequence). Unique molecular identifiers were carried by the TCR beta cDNA libraries. Each sample of roughly 0.9 to 11 million input T cells yielded roughly 500,000 cDNA molecules, so each molecule approximated one T cell. TCRdb redid the calling of the PCR reads with MiXCR, one entry per CDR3 protein. The profile shows around 200,000 distinct CDR3 sequences, over 25% of them singletons. The sequence was obtained from a girl aged 2 to 17 with multiple sclerosis. Sequencing was performed on blood. J is TRBJ2-5 and V is TRBV20-1, with a weak D call TRBD1 (6 bases). In nucleotides, the CDR3 is TGCAGCGCTAGAGCGAACGGGGCAGGGGAGCAGTACTTC. The encoded protein is CSARANGAGEQYF.